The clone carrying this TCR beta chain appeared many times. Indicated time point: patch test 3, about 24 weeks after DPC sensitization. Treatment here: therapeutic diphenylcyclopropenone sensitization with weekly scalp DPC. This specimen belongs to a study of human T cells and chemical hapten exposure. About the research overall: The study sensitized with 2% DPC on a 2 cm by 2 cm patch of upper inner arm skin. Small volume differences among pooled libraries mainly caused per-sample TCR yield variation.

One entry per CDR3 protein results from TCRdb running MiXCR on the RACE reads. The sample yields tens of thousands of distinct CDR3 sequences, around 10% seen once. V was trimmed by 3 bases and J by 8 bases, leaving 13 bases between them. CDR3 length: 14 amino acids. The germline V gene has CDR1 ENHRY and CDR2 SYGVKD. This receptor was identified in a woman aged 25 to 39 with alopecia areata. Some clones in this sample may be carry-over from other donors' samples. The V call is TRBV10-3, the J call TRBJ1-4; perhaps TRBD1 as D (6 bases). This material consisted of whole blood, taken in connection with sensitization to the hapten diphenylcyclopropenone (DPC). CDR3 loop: CAISDGGSREKLFF. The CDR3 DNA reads TGTGCCATCAGTGACGGGGGCAGTCGGGAAAAACTGTTTTTT.